This is a list of T cell receptor beta chains from one sample in a study of T cell responses to AZD1222 COVID-19 vaccine. Generated by immunoSEQ multiplex PCR, the TCRdb table keeps only in-frame clones and is missing some. This table holds 130,000 to 150,000 clones, around 88% found once. Sample: peripheral blood, taken on day 0 of AZD1222 vaccination. The receptors were gathered from an adult in good health. CDR3s include the opening cysteine and the closing phenylalanine or tryptophan. D genes are given only for firm matches. Only part of the rows carry a size: once, few, many, or a class if the clone is expanded.

TRBJ1-1 - - TRBV30 CAWGPFLESTEAFF TGTGCCTGGGGGCCCTTCTTGGAGAGCACTGAAGCTTTCTTT
TRBJ1-1 - - TRBV19 CASNYRFNTEAFF TGTGCCAGTAATTACAGATTTAACACTGAAGCTTTCTTT
TRBJ1-2 - - TRBV7-2 CASTPAGPLNYGYTF TGTGCCAGCACCCCCGCCGGACCGCTTAACTATGGCTACACCTTC
TRBJ2-7 - - TRBV9 CASSLSWGVYEQYF TGTGCCAGCAGCCTCAGTTGGGGGGTCTACGAGCAGTACTTC
TRBJ2-1 - - TRBV5-1 CASRGTSTNEQFF TGCGCCAGCAGAGGAACTAGTACCAATGAGCAGTTCTTC
TRBJ2-1 - - TRBV7-2 CASSLLDLGSYNEQFF TGTGCCAGCAGCTTACTGGACCTGGGGTCCTACAATGAGCAGTTCTTC
TRBJ2-5 - TRBD2 TRBV2 CASSVGLAGSQETQYF TGTGCCAGCAGTGTGGGTCTAGCGGGGAGCCAAGAGACCCAGTACTTC
TRBJ1-1 once TRBD1 TRBV6-5 CASRNTGTGVTEAFF TGTGCCAGCAGAAATACCGGGACAGGGGTGACTGAAGCTTTCTTT
TRBJ1-6 - - TRBV18 CASSPRRDTYNSPLHF TGTGCCAGCTCACCACGACGGGACACTTATAATTCACCCCTCCACTTT
TRBJ2-7 - TRBD1 TRBV6-5 CASRNTGGGYEQYF TGTGCCAGCAGAAATACAGGGGGCGGGTACGAGCAGTACTTC
TRBJ1-2 - TRBD1 TRBV27 CASRPLGTAPTYGYTF TGTGCCAGCCGCCCACTCGGGACAGCACCGACGTATGGCTACACCTTC
TRBJ1-2 - - TRBV7-3 CASSLKAVQAGYTF TGTGCCAGCAGCTTAAAGGCTGTCCAGGCGGGCTACACCTTC
TRBJ1-5 once - TRBV21-1 CASSKFRGEVCGNQPQHF TGTGCCAGCAGCAAGTTCAGGGGAGAGGTTTGCGGCAATCAGCCCCAGCATTTT
TRBJ2-7 - - TRBV18 CASSPQNGVSSEQYF TGTGCCAGCTCGCCACAAAACGGGGTCTCGAGCGAGCAGTACTTC
TRBJ2-7 - TRBD1 TRBV30 CAWRGQGTGLSYEQYF TGTGCCTGGAGGGGACAGGGGACGGGGCTCTCCTACGAGCAGTACTTC
TRBJ1-2 few TRBD1 TRBV10-3 CATAPDRGGYTF TGTGCCACCGCGCCGGACAGGGGTGGCTACACCTTC
TRBJ1-1 - - TRBV5-3 CARSFREPPRVVMNTEAFF TGTGCCAGAAGCTTTCGGGAGCCGCCCAGGGTAGTAATGAACACTGAAGCTTTCTTT
TRBJ2-1 - - TRBV9 CASSVQEDTPQFF TGTGCCAGCAGCGTACAGGAAGACACTCCCCAGTTCTTC
TRBJ1-1 - TRBD1 TRBV7-2 CASSEDRGRWTEAFF TGTGCCAGCAGCGAAGACAGGGGGCGTTGGACTGAAGCTTTCTTT
TRBJ2-7 - TRBD1 TRBV11-2 CASSSLTGWAEQYF TGTGCCAGCAGCTCTCTGACAGGGTGGGCCGAGCAGTACTTC
TRBJ2-3 - - TRBV5-1 CASSFIEDTDTQYF TGCGCCAGCAGCTTTATCGAGGACACAGATACGCAGTATTTT
TRBJ1-2 - - TRBV18 CASSPPVPQLYGYTF TGTGCCAGCTCACCACCGGTCCCGCAACTCTATGGCTACACCTTC
TRBJ1-2 - TRBD1 TRBV30 CAWSGQGLRLGGYTF TGTGCCTGGAGTGGACAGGGGCTCAGGCTAGGTGGCTACACCTTC
TRBJ1-2 once - TRBV7-8 CASSLGRQTTSYGYTF TGTGCCAGCAGCTTGGGGAGACAGACGACCTCCTATGGCTACACCTTC
TRBJ1-1 - - TRBV30 CAWSVWGSVLNTEAFF TGTGCCTGGAGTGTTTGGGGGTCCGTATTGAACACTGAAGCTTTCTTT
TRBJ1-2 - - TRBV5-1 CASNTEGSYGYTF TGCGCCAGCAACACCGAGGGCAGCTATGGCTACACCTTC
TRBJ1-4 - TRBD1 TRBV7-2 CASSLLQGSEKLFF TGTGCCAGCAGCTTATTACAGGGGAGTGAAAAACTGTTTTTT
TRBJ1-2 once TRBD1 TRBV6-5 CASSPSRDRGYCTF TGTGCCAGCAGTCCCAGTAGGGACAGGGGGTACTGCACCTTC
TRBJ1-6 - TRBD1 TRBV27 CASRGQPNNSPLHF TGTGCCAGCAGGGGACAGCCTAATAATTCACCCCTCCACTTT
TRBJ2-3 - TRBD2 TRBV7-8 CASSLERVGGGRTDTQYF TGTGCCAGCAGCTTAGAGAGGGTGGGCGGGGGACGGACAGATACGCAGTATTTT
TRBJ2-5 - - TRBV5-1 CASSPGGQETQYF TGCGCCAGCAGTCCCGGGGGCCAAGAGACCCAGTACTTC
TRBJ1-1 - - TRBV6-5 CASSIQGGRTEAFF TGTGCCAGCAGCATACAGGGTGGGAGGACTGAAGCTTTCTTT
TRBJ2-5 - TRBD2 TRBV2 CASSGGTSGGHGLTYQETQYF TGTGCCAGCAGTGGAGGGACTAGCGGGGGCCACGGCTTGACGTACCAAGAGACCCAGTACTTC
TRBJ2-7 - - TRBV11-1 CASSLAPGQPYEQYF TGTGCCAGCAGCTTAGCGCCGGGACAACCCTACGAGCAGTACTTC
TRBJ1-4 - - TRBV14 CASSPRQANEKLFF TGTGCCAGCAGCCCTCGACAGGCTAATGAAAAACTGTTTTTT
TRBJ1-2 few TRBD1 TRBV5-1 CASSFYPGQQNGYTF TGCGCCAGCTCCTTCTACCCGGGACAGCAAAATGGCTACACCTTC
TRBJ2-7 - TRBD1 TRBV15 CATNRGMGTGLSYEQYF TGTGCCACCAACCGAGGGATGGGGACAGGACTCTCCTACGAGCAGTACTTC
TRBJ2-7 - - TRBV30 CAWSAGHFYEQYF TGTGCCTGGAGTGCGGGACACTTCTACGAGCAGTACTTC
TRBJ1-1 few - TRBV14 CASSQGQFQREAFF TGTGCCAGCAGCCAAGGACAGTTCCAACGTGAAGCTTTCTTT
TRBJ1-4 - TRBD1 TRBV6-6 CASSYQGGKNEKLFF TGTGCCAGCAGTTACCAGGGGGGGAAAAATGAAAAACTGTTTTTT
TRBJ2-2 - TRBD1 TRBV3-1/TRBV3-2 CASSQNRGHLPPGTGELFF TGTGCCAGCAGCCAGAACAGGGGCCACCTACCTCCGGGCACCGGGGAGCTGTTTTTT
TRBJ1-2 once - TRBV28 CASSLEGPTNYGYTF TGTGCCAGCAGTTTAGAGGGACCGACTAACTATGGCTACACCTTC
TRBJ2-1 - - TRBV9 CASSPGLSYNEQFF TGTGCCAGCAGCCCCGGACTCTCCTACAATGAGCAGTTCTTC
TRBJ1-5 - - TRBV24-1 CATSEGSTRNQPQHF TGTGCCACCAGTGAGGGAAGTACGCGCAATCAGCCCCAGCATTTT
TRBJ1-2 - - TRBV5-1 CASSGTIYGYTF TGCGCCAGCAGCGGGACGATTTATGGCTACACCTTC
TRBJ2-7 - TRBD2 TRBV29-1 CSAGTSGAYEQYF TGCAGCGCCGGGACTAGCGGGGCCTACGAGCAGTACTTC
TRBJ1-1 - - TRBV27 CASSSRDPILAFF TGTGCCAGCAGTTCTCGGGACCCTATTTTGGCTTTCTTT
TRBJ2-4 - - TRBV19 CASSQLAKNIQYF TGTGCCAGTAGTCAGCTAGCCAAAAACATTCAGTACTTC
TRBJ2-7 - TRBD1 TRBV2 CASTPGTGAGEQYF TGTGCCAGCACCCCCGGGACAGGGGCGGGGGAGCAGTACTTC
TRBJ1-1 - - TRBV3-1/TRBV3-2 CASSQTGGVTEAFF TGTGCCAGCAGCCAGACAGGCGGGGTCACTGAAGCTTTCTTT
TRBJ2-5 - TRBD2 TRBV12-5 CASGTGTSGELPQETQYF TGTGCTAGTGGCACCGGGACTAGCGGAGAACTCCCCCAAGAGACCCAGTACTTC
TRBJ1-2 - TRBD1 TRBV5-1 CASSLAGQGAGYGYTF TGCGCCAGCAGCTTGGCGGGACAGGGGGCAGGCTATGGCTACACCTTC
TRBJ1-4 - TRBD1 TRBV19 CASSDPGQGVEKLFF TGTGCCAGTAGTGACCCGGGACAGGGGGTGGAAAAACTGTTTTTT
TRBJ2-6 - - TRBV19 CASSMRPKRTFLALSGANVLTF TGTGCCAGTAGTATGCGGCCTAAGAGGACATTTCTTGCTCTCTCTGGGGCCAACGTCCTGACTTTC